The 26 T cell receptor beta chains below all came from one sample that was sequenced in a study of early T cells in non-severe SARS-CoV-2 infection. TCRdb ran MiXCR on the 5' RACE reads and lists one entry per CDR3 protein. The sample has 100,000 to 150,000 distinct CDR3 sequences; 15% are singletons. What was sequenced was whole blood. The source of these receptors is an adult who was a healthcare worker with PCR-confirmed SARS-CoV-2 infection or an uninfected control (not recorded which).

This sequence joins TRBV5-4 and TRBJ2-1; 8 nucleotides align to TRBD2. Looked up from germline, CDR1 is SGHNT and CDR2 is YYREEE (reference sequence). V shed 1 base, J shed 4 bases, and the junction held 7 bases outside the gene matches. There are 16 residues in the CDR3. The CDR3 coding sequence is TGTGCCAGCAGCTTGTCGGGGGGGTCCGTGTACAATGAGCAGTTCTTC. This encodes CASSLSGGSVYNEQFF.

This chain joins TRBV6-6 and TRBJ1-1; D remains ambiguous. CDR3 length: 15 amino acids. Germline V gene lookup returns CDR1 MNHNY and CDR2 SVGAGI (reference sequence). The V gene lost 2 bases and the J gene lost 1 base, with 11 bases spanning the gap. CDR3 nucleotides: TGTGCCAGCAGTTACAACCTTGAAGCGAACACTGAAGCTTTCTTT. Amino acids: CASSYNLEANTEAFF.

The CDR3 region is CASRTLDWGANNYGYTF. In nucleotides, the CDR3 is TGTGCCAGTAGGACCCTGGACTGGGGCGCAAATAACTATGGCTACACCTTC. This chain joins TRBV19 and TRBJ1-2; the D gene is possibly TRBD1 (5 bases). CDR1 LNHDA and CDR2 SQIVND come from the germline V gene (reference sequence). The CDR3 has 17 residues. Trimming took off 6 bases at V and 1 base at J, with 21 bases between the two ends.

This chain uses TRBV7-9 with TRBJ2-7, with 11 bases identical to TRBD1. J gave up 4 bases and V 4 bases, and 6 bases lay outside the gene matches. Germline V gene data show CDR1 as SEHNR and CDR2 as FQNEAQ (reference sequence). The CDR3 covers 15 residues. The CDR3 DNA reads TGTGCCAGCAGCTGGGGGACAGGGGGGAATTACGAGCAGTACTTC. Its protein product is CASSWGTGGNYEQYF.

This clonotype was recorded at least ten times. V gene TRBV4-2 combines with J gene TRBJ1-2; 8 nucleotides agree with TRBD1. The germline gives CDR1 LGHNA, CDR2 YNFKEQ. The CDR3 contains 16 residues. Trimming at V came to 0 bases and at J to 3 bases, leaving 6 bases not matched to a gene. CDR3: CASSQDALTGDYGYTF. In nucleotides, the CDR3 is TGTGCCAGCAGCCAAGATGCCCTGACAGGGGACTATGGCTACACCTTC.

In this sample, this clonotype turned up a few times. The chain combines TRBV18 with TRBJ1-3, with D uncertain. Between the trimmed V and J ends, which lost 1 base and 1 base, there was a span of 8 bases. In germline, CDR1 is KGHSH, CDR2 LQKENI. The CDR3 sequence is 15 residues long. The CDR3 protein is CASSPQSGSGNTIYF. As DNA, the CDR3 is TGTGCCAGCTCACCACAATCTGGGTCTGGAAACACCATATATTTT.

The sample holds a few counts of this clonotype. The CDR3 sequence is CASSLEADTEAFF. As DNA, the CDR3 is TGCGCCAGCAGCTTGGAAGCGGACACTGAAGCTTTCTTT. This rearrangement joins TRBV5-1 to TRBJ1-1; D ambiguous. The CDR3 runs to 13 residues. Germline V lookup: CDR1 SGHRS, CDR2 YFSETQ. Between the trimmed V and J ends, which lost 0 bases and 3 bases, there was a span of 6 bases. Combining the CDR3 with reference TRBV5-1 and TRBJ1-1 gives the whole variable domain KAGVTQTPRYLIKTRGQQVTLSCSPISGHRSVSWYQQTPGQGLQFLFEYFSETQRNKGNFPGRFSGRQFSNSRSEMNVSTLELGDSALYLCASSLEADTEAFFGQGTRLTVV.

This clonotype was seen a few times. The CDR3 bases are TGTGCCAGCAGCTTAGTGCAGGGGGCAAATCAGCCCCAGCATTTT. Its translation: CASSLVQGANQPQHF. V usage is TRBV7-8 and J usage is TRBJ1-5, with 8 bases lining up with TRBD1. CDR1 is SGHVS, CDR2 FQNEAQ, per germline. The V gene end was trimmed by 1 base and the J gene end by 4 bases; junction bases not matched to a gene: 3. This CDR3 contains 15 residues.

In nucleotides, the CDR3 is TGTGCCAGCAGTGAGGGGAAGAGGCAGCCCCAGCATTTT. This encodes CASSEGKRQPQHF. The chain links TRBV2 to TRBJ1-5; no reliable D call. CDR3 length: 13 amino acids. Germline values: CDR1 SNHLY, CDR2 FYNNEI. Trimming removed 3 bases at V and 7 bases at J, with 10 bases between.

The CDR3 DNA reads TGTGCCAGCAGCTATAACCTCCAGACGAACACTGAAGCTTTCTTT. It specifies CASSYNLQTNTEAFF. The chain uses TRBV5-8 and TRBJ1-1, with D unresolved. V lost 3 bases to trimming and J lost 1 base, with 13 bases between them. Germline V lookup: CDR1 SGHTS, CDR2 YDEGEE. The CDR3 length is 15 residues.

The chain has TRBV12-3 or TRBV12-4 and TRBJ2-3; the match to TRBD2 covers 14 bases. The V segment lost 5 bases and the J segment 5 bases; nucleotides outside the gene matches: 12. The CDR3 has 18 amino acids. The CDR3 coding sequence is TGTGCCAGCAGTGCAGGACTAGCGGGGGGCCGCCCGGTAGATACGCAGTATTTT. It encodes CASSAGLAGGRPVDTQYF.

The chain joins TRBV20-1 to TRBJ2-1, with D possibly called TRBD1 or TRBD2 (6 bases each). The germline CDR1 and CDR2 sequences are DFQATT and SNEGSKA (reference sequence). This CDR3 spans 13 amino acids. The CDR3 spells CSSKGGGNNEQFF. The CDR3 DNA follows: TGCAGCTCCAAGGGGGGTGGGAACAATGAGCAGTTCTTC.

CDR3 DNA sequence: TGCAGTGCTAGAGCTTCCTACAATGAGCAGTTCTTC. Protein: CSARASYNEQFF. The gene calls are TRBV20-1 and TRBJ2-1; D unresolved. CDR1 and CDR2 (germline): DFQATT, SNEGSKA (reference sequence). The CDR3 extends over 12 amino acids. V was cut by 1 base and J by 1 base, with 2 bases left in between.

The rearrangement uses TRBV7-2 and TRBJ2-1; 9 nucleotides match TRBD2. V lost 6 bases and J lost 9; bases outside the gene matches: 9. The CDR3 is 14 residues long. The V gene's germline CDR1 is SGHTA and CDR2 FQGNSA. Written as DNA, the CDR3 is TGTGCCAGCAGGGGTAGCGGGGGATGGAGTGAGCAGTTCTTC. It codes for CASRGSGGWSEQFF.

This clonotype was recorded at least ten times. CDR3 loop: CASSGGSSTDTQYF. In DNA, the CDR3 is TGTGCCAGCAGCGGGGGATCTAGCACAGATACGCAGTATTTT. The chain combines TRBV7-7 with TRBJ2-3; D might be TRBD1 or TRBD2, each matching 5 bases. V lost 5 bases and J 0 bases, leaving 9 bases between the germline ends. The length of the CDR3 is 14 residues. Germline V gives CDR1 SSHAT, CDR2 FNYEAQ (reference sequence). The full variable domain, with the rest looked up from reference TRBV7-7 and TRBJ2-3, is GAGVSQSPRYKVTKRGQDVTLRCDPISSHATLYWYQQALGQGPEFLTYFNYEAQPDKSGLPSDRFSAERPEGSISTLTIQRTEQRDSAMYRCASSGGSSTDTQYFGPGTRLTVL.

The chain carries TRBV29-1 and TRBJ2-1, with 12 positions matching TRBD2. V lost 5 bases, J lost 13 bases, and 9 bases stayed unmatched. The CDR3 has 13 residues. CDR1 is SQVTM and CDR2 is ANQGSEA in the germline V gene. In DNA, the CDR3 is TGCAGCGTTCCCTCTAGCGGGGGGGCCGGCCAGTTCTTC. The encoded protein is CSVPSSGGAGQFF.

Only a few counts were recorded for this clonotype. V is TRBV20-1 and J is TRBJ1-2; the D gene is possibly TRBD1 (5 bases). V was trimmed by 6 bases and J by 4 bases, leaving 15 bases between them. CDR1 and CDR2 (germline): DFQATT, SNEGSKA (reference sequence). The CDR3 is made up of 13 amino acids. CDR3 in DNA: TGCAGTGCGCATGAACCGCAGGGCTATGGCTACACCTTC. It translates to CSAHEPQGYGYTF.

The gene calls are TRBV5-1 and TRBJ2-7; no clear D gene. V was pared by 0 bases and J by 3 bases, with 7 bases between. This CDR3 spans 13 amino acids. Germline CDR1 is SGHRS and CDR2 is YFSETQ. The CDR3, as DNA: TGCGCCAGCAGCTTGGAAGCCGGCTACGAGCAGTACTTC. It encodes CASSLEAGYEQYF.

The genes are TRBV2 and TRBJ1-2; D unresolved. Germline lookup yields CDR1 SNHLY and CDR2 FYNNEI. CDR3 size: 13 residues. Trimming stripped 6 bases from V and 4 bases from J, with 12 bases between. CDR3 bases: TGTGCCAGCAGAATTAGGGAGAGCTATGGCTACACCTTC. This translates into CASRIRESYGYTF.

The rearrangement links TRBV6-1 to TRBJ1-4; D may be TRBD1 (5 bases). Germline V lookup: CDR1 MNHNS, CDR2 SASEGT. The CDR3 runs 13 residues. V was pared by 5 bases and J by 8 bases, with 12 bases between. The chain's CDR3 is CASSWGDGEKLFF. CDR3 nucleotide sequence: TGTGCCAGCAGTTGGGGGGACGGAGAAAAACTGTTTTTT.

For this clonotype: One junction end disagrees with the germline gene, perhaps due to a read error. The V call is TRBV5-1, the J call TRBJ2-3, with 10 bases fitting TRBD1. The CDR3 contains 17 residues. Germline CDR1 SGHRS, CDR2 YFSETQ. The CDR3 region has the DNA TGCGCCAGCAGTCTATTTGGGGGACAGGGGTTTGCAGATACGCCGTATTTT. This gives the protein CASSLFGGQGFADTPYF.

The chain uses TRBV3-1 and TRBJ2-3; no definite D call. V shed 4 bases and J shed 5 bases, with 7 bases lying between them. This CDR3 has 12 amino acids. The V gene's germline CDR1 is LGHDT and CDR2 YNNKEL (reference sequence). The CDR3 region is CASSLEEDTQYF. The CDR3 nucleotides read TGTGCCAGCAGCCTGGAAGAAGATACGCAGTATTTT.

To note about this clonotype: Mismatch with germline at one junction end may stem from a read error. This rearrangement joins TRBV4-1 to TRBJ1-2; D possibly corresponds to TRBD1 (5 bases). CDR1 and CDR2 (germline): MGHRA, YSYEKL. The CDR3 is made up of 11 amino acids. The CDR3 region has the DNA TGCACCAGCATCGGGGCGAACGGCTACACCTTC. This sequence encodes CTSIGANGYTF.

V and J are TRBV5-6 and TRBJ2-2; 10 bases are shared with TRBD1. The CDR3 runs to 16 residues. Looked up from germline, CDR1 is SGHDT and CDR2 is YYEEEE. The V and J ends lost 3 bases and 2 bases, in that order; junction bases with no gene match: 4. CDR3 sequence: CASSSMTGGNTGELFF. CDR3 coding DNA: TGTGCCAGCAGCTCCATGACAGGGGGCAACACCGGGGAGCTGTTTTTT.

The CDR3 nucleotides are TGTGCCAGCTCAGAAACTTACGGGTTGGCGAACACTGAAGCTTTCTTT. It encodes CASSETYGLANTEAFF. The chain couples TRBV18 to TRBJ1-1; D gene uncertain. The V gene's germline CDR1 is KGHSH and CDR2 LQKENI. This CDR3 is 16 amino acids long. With 5 bases removed from V and 1 base from J, the gap between germline ends came to 17 bases.

The sample holds a few counts of this clonotype. This chain connects TRBV20-1 to TRBJ2-1, with 9 bases that match TRBD2. This CDR3 has 14 residues. Germline V lookup: CDR1 DFQATT, CDR2 SNEGSKA (reference sequence). The V segment lost 3 bases and the J segment 4 bases; nucleotides outside the gene matches: 4. CDR3 in DNA: TGCAGTGCTAGGACCCTAGCGGGGTACAATGAGCAGTTCTTC. This encodes CSARTLAGYNEQFF.